This T cell receptor (beta chain) is drawn from a study of blood T cell repertoires in COVID-19. The overall study: The United States, Italy and Spain provided the acute and convalescent COVID-19 samples. Sources were T cells, B-cell-depleted T cells, or PBMCs; the material itself was cDNA or gDNA.

As originally analysed: Scientists estimated how many nucleated cells there were by amplifying reference gene primers. Measured with immunoSEQ multiplex PCR; TCRdb has only the in-frame clones, and not every one. The DNA gave D and trimming, while V, J and clone size come from that table. The table shows fewer than 250,000 clones, with about four fifths occurring only once. V gave up 4 bases and J gave up 3 bases, with 11 bases separating them. CDR1 SGHRS and CDR2 YFSETQ come from the germline V gene. The CDR3 consists of 13 residues. This TCR was sampled from a man in his fifties or sixties with active or convalescent COVID-19. Sequences were obtained from peripheral blood. The chain has TRBV5-1 and TRBJ2-7, with a possible D match to TRBD1 (5 bases). CDR3 residues: CASSRDRYYEQYF. DNA of the CDR3: TGCGCCAGCAGCCGCGACAGATACTACGAGCAGTACTTC.